These T cell receptor beta chains were read from a single sample in a study of blood T cells in healthy people across ages. TCRdb fed the 5' RACE reads into MiXCR, producing one record per CDR3 protein. The repertoire includes more than 700,000 distinct CDR3 sequences, less than 60% of them detected once, and around a sixth sits in the top ten. The sample taken for sequencing was blood. Source of these receptors: a man older than 75 in good health. Each CDR3 is given with its conserved first and last residue. A D gene is named only where the DNA matches it firmly. Size tells how often a clone was seen (once, few, many) or the class of an expanded clone, and some rows leave it out.

j_gene: TRBJ2-7
d_gene: NA
v_gene: TRBV3-1
abundance: few
len: 14
CDR3nt: TGTGCCGGCAGCTCCCGGACTAAAAACTACGAGCAGTACTTC
CDR3aa: CAGSSRTKNYEQYF

j_gene: TRBJ2-3
d_gene: NA
v_gene: TRBV12-3/TRBV12-4
abundance: NA
len: 15
CDR3nt: TGTGCCAGCAGTCTAGGAAGCTGGGGCACAGATGCGCAGTATTTT
CDR3aa: CASSLGSWGTDAQYF

j_gene: TRBJ2-1
d_gene: TRBD2
v_gene: TRBV7-3
abundance: NA
len: 15
CDR3nt: TGTGCCAGCAGCTTAAGGCTAGCGGGAAGAAATGAGCAGTTCTTC
CDR3aa: CASSLRLAGRNEQFF

j_gene: TRBJ1-1
d_gene: NA
v_gene: TRBV20-1
abundance: NA
len: 13
CDR3nt: TGCAGTGCTAGAGACCCCGTCCGCACTGAAGCTTTCTTT
CDR3aa: CSARDPVRTEAFF

j_gene: TRBJ1-1
d_gene: NA
v_gene: TRBV12-3/TRBV12-4
abundance: few
len: 12
CDR3nt: TGTGCCAGCAGTGCGGACAGAACCGAAGCTTTCTTT
CDR3aa: CASSADRTEAFF

j_gene: TRBJ2-3
d_gene: TRBD2
v_gene: TRBV7-3
abundance: NA
len: 16
CDR3nt: TGTGCCAGCAGCTTAACGTTTAGCGGGAGCCCAGATACGCAGTATTTT
CDR3aa: CASSLTFSGSPDTQYF

j_gene: TRBJ2-2
d_gene: NA
v_gene: TRBV7-9
abundance: NA
len: 14
CDR3nt: TGTGCCAGCAGCTTCGACACGAACACCGGGGAGCTGTTTTTT
CDR3aa: CASSFDTNTGELFF

j_gene: TRBJ2-5
d_gene: TRBD2
v_gene: TRBV10-3
abundance: NA
len: 14
CDR3nt: TGTGCCATCAGAAGCGGGAGACGCGAAGAGACCCAGTACTTC
CDR3aa: CAIRSGRREETQYF

j_gene: TRBJ2-3
d_gene: TRBD2
v_gene: TRBV20-1
abundance: NA
len: 14
CDR3nt: TGCAGTGGTAACGGGAGGGCCTCCACAGATACGCAGTATTTT
CDR3aa: CSGNGRASTDTQYF

j_gene: TRBJ1-4
d_gene: TRBD1
v_gene: TRBV10-3
abundance: NA
len: 13
CDR3nt: TGTGCCACCCGACAGGGTGGTAATGAAAAACTGTTTTTT
CDR3aa: CATRQGGNEKLFF

j_gene: TRBJ2-7
d_gene: NA
v_gene: TRBV29-1
abundance: NA
len: 14
CDR3nt: TGCAGCGTTGTTTTACAGGACAGTGGCTACGAGCAGTACTTC
CDR3aa: CSVVLQDSGYEQYF

j_gene: TRBJ2-5
d_gene: TRBD2
v_gene: TRBV11-2
abundance: NA
len: 15
CDR3nt: TGTGCCAGCAGCTTATCGGCGGGAGATCAAGAGACCCAGTACTTC
CDR3aa: CASSLSAGDQETQYF

j_gene: TRBJ1-2
d_gene: TRBD1
v_gene: TRBV5-1
abundance: many
len: 16
CDR3nt: TGCGCCAGCAGTGCCGGGGACAGGGTCCAGGACTATGGCTACACCTTC
CDR3aa: CASSAGDRVQDYGYTF

j_gene: TRBJ2-4
d_gene: NA
v_gene: TRBV5-1
abundance: NA
len: 14
CDR3nt: TGCGCCAGCAGCTTGGTTGTCTCCCCCTACGAGCGGTACTTC
CDR3aa: CASSLVVSPYERYF

j_gene: TRBJ2-7
d_gene: TRBD1
v_gene: TRBV5-1
abundance: once
len: 18
CDR3nt: TGCGCCAGCAACTTAGGGACAGGGGGTAGCGGGCTCAGAGGCGAGCAGTACTTC
CDR3aa: CASNLGTGGSGLRGEQYF

j_gene: TRBJ2-5
d_gene: NA
v_gene: TRBV28
abundance: NA
len: 14
CDR3nt: TGTGCCAGCAACACCCGGAGGTACCAAGAGACCCAGTACTTC
CDR3aa: CASNTRRYQETQYF

j_gene: TRBJ1-2
d_gene: NA
v_gene: TRBV18
abundance: few
len: 13
CDR3nt: TGTGCCAGCTCACCACCGGGTTACTATGGCTACACCTTC
CDR3aa: CASSPPGYYGYTF

j_gene: TRBJ2-5
d_gene: NA
v_gene: TRBV7-3
abundance: NA
len: 13
CDR3nt: TGTGCCAGCAGCTTTAACAGGGACTGGGAGCAGTACTTC
CDR3aa: CASSFNRDWEQYF

j_gene: TRBJ2-1
d_gene: NA
v_gene: TRBV5-1
abundance: NA
len: 11
CDR3nt: TGCGCCAGCGGTGAATACAATGAGCAGTTCTTC
CDR3aa: CASGEYNEQFF

j_gene: TRBJ2-1
d_gene: TRBD2
v_gene: TRBV7-6
abundance: NA
len: 16
CDR3nt: TGTGCCAGCAGCTCCGGACTAGCGCACTCCTACGATGAGCAGTTCTTC
CDR3aa: CASSSGLAHSYDEQFF

j_gene: TRBJ2-4
d_gene: NA
v_gene: TRBV3-1
abundance: many
len: 15
CDR3nt: NA
CDR3aa: CASSQDWASGSLRYF

j_gene: TRBJ2-1
d_gene: TRBD2
v_gene: TRBV5-1
abundance: NA
len: 14
CDR3nt: TGCGCCAGCAGCTTGGTTCTAGCGGGCGGCGAGCAGTTCTTC
CDR3aa: CASSLVLAGGEQFF

j_gene: TRBJ1-6
d_gene: TRBD1
v_gene: TRBV7-2
abundance: NA
len: 15
CDR3nt: TGTGCCAGCAGCTTAACAGGGGGCGTCGGTTCACCCCTCCACTTT
CDR3aa: CASSLTGGVGSPLHF

j_gene: TRBJ2-5
d_gene: NA
v_gene: TRBV6-6
abundance: few
len: 15
CDR3nt: TGTGCCAGCAGTTACTCTGGAGGGGGTGCCGAGACCCAGTACTTC
CDR3aa: CASSYSGGGAETQYF

j_gene: TRBJ1-5
d_gene: NA
v_gene: TRBV5-1
abundance: NA
len: 16
CDR3nt: TGCGCCAGCAGCTTCGACCCCGGATATAGCAATCAGCCCCAGCATTTT
CDR3aa: CASSFDPGYSNQPQHF

j_gene: TRBJ1-1
d_gene: NA
v_gene: TRBV2
abundance: NA
len: 13
CDR3nt: TGTGCCAGCACCCGACAGATAAACACTGAAGCTTTCTTT
CDR3aa: CASTRQINTEAFF

j_gene: TRBJ2-7
d_gene: TRBD1
v_gene: TRBV2
abundance: NA
len: 13
CDR3nt: TGTGCCAGCGGTACTGGACAGGGGAACGAGCAGTACTTC
CDR3aa: CASGTGQGNEQYF

j_gene: TRBJ2-3
d_gene: TRBD2
v_gene: TRBV5-1
abundance: NA
len: 17
CDR3nt: TGCGCCAGCAGCTTCCACCTTAGCGGGAGATTGCCAGATACGCAGTATTTT
CDR3aa: CASSFHLSGRLPDTQYF

j_gene: TRBJ2-7
d_gene: TRBD2
v_gene: TRBV20-1
abundance: NA
len: 15
CDR3nt: TGCAGTGCTAGAGATACCTCGGGGGGGGCCTACGAGCAGTACTTC
CDR3aa: CSARDTSGGAYEQYF

j_gene: TRBJ2-7
d_gene: TRBD1
v_gene: TRBV28
abundance: NA
len: 14
CDR3nt: TGTGCCAGCAGGAGGACAGGGGACCCCTACGAGCAGTACTTC
CDR3aa: CASRRTGDPYEQYF

j_gene: TRBJ2-1
d_gene: NA
v_gene: TRBV29-1
abundance: NA
len: 12
CDR3nt: TGCAGCGTTGCCATGGGACACAATGAGCAGTTCTTC
CDR3aa: CSVAMGHNEQFF

j_gene: TRBJ1-5
d_gene: NA
v_gene: TRBV7-2
abundance: NA
len: 15
CDR3nt: TGTGCCAGCAGCTTACCTGGACCCCGCAATCAGCCCCAGCATTTT
CDR3aa: CASSLPGPRNQPQHF

j_gene: TRBJ2-1
d_gene: TRBD2
v_gene: TRBV15
abundance: few
len: 17
CDR3nt: TGTGCCACCAGCAGAGATAGTCGGCTAGCGGGAGCAAATGAGCAGTTCTTC
CDR3aa: CATSRDSRLAGANEQFF

j_gene: TRBJ2-3
d_gene: NA
v_gene: TRBV9
abundance: once
len: 13
CDR3nt: TGTGCCAGCAGCGAGACCAGGGAGGATACGCAGTATTTT
CDR3aa: CASSETREDTQYF

j_gene: TRBJ1-4
d_gene: NA
v_gene: TRBV4-3
abundance: NA
len: 18
CDR3nt: TGCGCCAGCAGCCAAGATCTTACGTCTGGAGGGCCTGGTGAAAAACTGTTTTTT
CDR3aa: CASSQDLTSGGPGEKLFF

j_gene: TRBJ2-7
d_gene: NA
v_gene: TRBV29-1
abundance: NA
len: 15
CDR3nt: TGCAGCGTTGAAGAGACGGGAGTGGGGTCCTACGAGCAGTACTTC
CDR3aa: CSVEETGVGSYEQYF

j_gene: TRBJ2-1
d_gene: TRBD2
v_gene: TRBV7-2
abundance: many
len: 15
CDR3nt: TGTGCCAGCAGCTTATTTTTAGCGGGAAGTAATGAGCAGTTCTTC
CDR3aa: CASSLFLAGSNEQFF

j_gene: TRBJ2-7
d_gene: TRBD1
v_gene: TRBV18
abundance: NA
len: 14
CDR3nt: TGTGCCAGCTCACCAGGGACAGAGATGGACGAGCAGTACTTC
CDR3aa: CASSPGTEMDEQYF

j_gene: TRBJ1-5
d_gene: NA
v_gene: TRBV4-1
abundance: NA
len: 13
CDR3nt: TGCGCCAGCAGCCAAGCGGACGGTCAGCCCCAGCATTTT
CDR3aa: CASSQADGQPQHF

j_gene: TRBJ2-5
d_gene: NA
v_gene: TRBV2
abundance: many
len: 15
CDR3nt: TGTGCCAGCAGTGACGGGGCGGGATCCCAAGAGACCCAGTACTTC
CDR3aa: CASSDGAGSQETQYF

j_gene: TRBJ1-2
d_gene: NA
v_gene: TRBV27
abundance: NA
len: 15
CDR3nt: TGTGCCAGCAGTTTATCAGGGGGTAATTCCTATGGCTACACCTTC
CDR3aa: CASSLSGGNSYGYTF

j_gene: TRBJ2-3
d_gene: NA
v_gene: TRBV5-1
abundance: NA
len: 14
CDR3nt: TGCGCCAGCAGCGGGGGATCCCAACCAGATACGCAGTATTTT
CDR3aa: CASSGGSQPDTQYF

j_gene: TRBJ2-3
d_gene: NA
v_gene: TRBV2
abundance: NA
len: 14
CDR3nt: TGTGCCAGCAAAGGGGAGGCGCGCGCAGATACGCAGTATTTT
CDR3aa: CASKGEARADTQYF

j_gene: TRBJ2-7
d_gene: TRBD1
v_gene: TRBV20-1
abundance: few
len: 13
CDR3nt: TGCAGTGCGCCTGGACAGGGGAGCCACGAGCAGTACTTC
CDR3aa: CSAPGQGSHEQYF

j_gene: TRBJ1-2
d_gene: TRBD1
v_gene: TRBV12-3/TRBV12-4
abundance: NA
len: 16
CDR3nt: TGTGCCAGCAGTGACCGGGACAGGGGGCGCAGCTATGGCTACACCTTC
CDR3aa: CASSDRDRGRSYGYTF

j_gene: TRBJ1-3
d_gene: NA
v_gene: TRBV12-3/TRBV12-4
abundance: NA
len: 12
CDR3nt: TGTGCCAGCAGTTTTGGGTCATCTTCCATATATTTT
CDR3aa: CASSFGSSSIYF